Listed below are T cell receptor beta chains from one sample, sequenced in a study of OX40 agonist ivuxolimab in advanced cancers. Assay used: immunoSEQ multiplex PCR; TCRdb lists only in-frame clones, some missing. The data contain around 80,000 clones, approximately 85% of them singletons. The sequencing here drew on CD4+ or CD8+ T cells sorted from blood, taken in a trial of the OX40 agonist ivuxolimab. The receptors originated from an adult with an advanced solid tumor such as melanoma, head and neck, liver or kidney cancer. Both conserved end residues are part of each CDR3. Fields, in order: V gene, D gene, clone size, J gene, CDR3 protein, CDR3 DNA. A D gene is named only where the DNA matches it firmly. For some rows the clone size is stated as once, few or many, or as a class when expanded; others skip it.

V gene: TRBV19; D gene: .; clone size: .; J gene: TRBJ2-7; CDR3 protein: CASSMWGMNEQYF; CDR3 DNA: TGTGCCAGTAGTATGTGGGGGATGAACGAGCAGTACTTC
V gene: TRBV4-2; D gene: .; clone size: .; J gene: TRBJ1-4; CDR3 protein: CASSLSRGGNEKLFF; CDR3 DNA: TGTGCCAGCAGCCTCTCAAGGGGGGGCAATGAAAAACTGTTTTTT
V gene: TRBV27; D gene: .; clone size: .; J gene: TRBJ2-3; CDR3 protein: CASSWSGGLPDTQYF; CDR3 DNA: TGTGCCAGCAGTTGGTCGGGGGGCCTCCCAGATACGCAGTATTTT
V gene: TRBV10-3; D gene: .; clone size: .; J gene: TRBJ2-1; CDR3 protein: CAISERGNEQFF; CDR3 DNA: TGTGCCATCAGTGAGCGGGGCAATGAGCAGTTCTTC
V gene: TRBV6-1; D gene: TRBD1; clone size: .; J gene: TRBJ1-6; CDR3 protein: CASSADRGNNSPLHF; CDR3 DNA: TGTGCCAGCAGCGCCGACAGGGGAAATAATTCACCCCTCCACTTT
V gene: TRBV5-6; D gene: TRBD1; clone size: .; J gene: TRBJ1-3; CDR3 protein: CASGRTGFGNTIYF; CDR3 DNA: TGTGCCAGCGGACGGACAGGATTCGGAAACACCATATATTTT
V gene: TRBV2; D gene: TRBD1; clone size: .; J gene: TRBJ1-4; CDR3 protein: CASSEDRHNEKLFF; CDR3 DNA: TGTGCCAGCAGTGAGGACAGGCATAATGAAAAACTGTTTTTT
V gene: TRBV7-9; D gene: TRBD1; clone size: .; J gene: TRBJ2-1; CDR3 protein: CASSLGGTGSNEQFF; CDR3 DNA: TGTGCCAGCAGCCTAGGTGGGACAGGGAGCAATGAGCAGTTCTTC
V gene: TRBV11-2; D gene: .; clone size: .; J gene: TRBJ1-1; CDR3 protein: CASSRPGNTEAFF; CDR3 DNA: TGTGCCAGCAGCCGGCCGGGGAACACTGAAGCTTTCTTT
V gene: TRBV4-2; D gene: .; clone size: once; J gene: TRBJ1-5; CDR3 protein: CASSQQGRINQPQHF; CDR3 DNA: TGTGCCAGCAGCCAACAGGGTCGTATCAATCAGCCCCAGCATTTT
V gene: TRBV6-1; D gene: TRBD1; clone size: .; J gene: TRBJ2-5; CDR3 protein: CASSPQGAETQYF; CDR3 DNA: TGTGCCAGCAGTCCACAGGGGGCTGAGACCCAGTACTTC
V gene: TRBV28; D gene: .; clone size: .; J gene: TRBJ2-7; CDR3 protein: CASTLSLEPYEQYF; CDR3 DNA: TGTGCCAGCACCCTTTCTTTAGAGCCCTACGAGCAGTACTTC
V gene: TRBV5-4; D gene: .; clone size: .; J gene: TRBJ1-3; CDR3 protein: CASSWGSAGNTIYF; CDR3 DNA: TGTGCCAGCAGCTGGGGATCCGCGGGAAACACCATATATTTT
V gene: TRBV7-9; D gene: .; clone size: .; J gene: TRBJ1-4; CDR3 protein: CASSSSSIEKLFF; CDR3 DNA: TGTGCCAGCAGCTCCTCTAGTATTGAAAAACTGTTTTTT
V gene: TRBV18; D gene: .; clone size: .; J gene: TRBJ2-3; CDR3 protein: CASSPGGQTDTQYF; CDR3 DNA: TGTGCCAGCTCACCCGGGGGTCAGACAGATACGCAGTATTTT
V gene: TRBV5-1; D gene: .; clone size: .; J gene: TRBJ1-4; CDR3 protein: CASSPTATNEKLFF; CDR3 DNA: TGCGCCAGCAGCCCGACAGCAACTAATGAAAAACTGTTTTTT
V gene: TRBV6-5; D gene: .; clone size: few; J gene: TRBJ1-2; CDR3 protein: CASSSGLNYGYTF; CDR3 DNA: TGTGCCAGCAGCTCGGGGTTAAACTATGGCTACACCTTC
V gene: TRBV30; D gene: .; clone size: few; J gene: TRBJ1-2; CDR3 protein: CAWRKREFGYTF; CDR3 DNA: TGTGCCTGGAGAAAAAGGGAATTTGGCTACACCTTC
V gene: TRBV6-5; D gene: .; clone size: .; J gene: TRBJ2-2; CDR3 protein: CASGGRSGTGELFF; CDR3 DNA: TGTGCCAGTGGAGGACGGTCGGGCACCGGGGAGCTGTTTTTT
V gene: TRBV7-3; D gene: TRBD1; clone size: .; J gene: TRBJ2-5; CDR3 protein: CASSLVGTGGQETQYF; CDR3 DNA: TGTGCCAGCAGCTTAGTGGGGACAGGGGGCCAAGAGACCCAGTACTTC
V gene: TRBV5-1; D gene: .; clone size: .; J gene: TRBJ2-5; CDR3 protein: CASSLAVGSGETQYF; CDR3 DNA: TGCGCCAGCAGCTTGGCCGTGGGGAGTGGGGAGACCCAGTACTTC
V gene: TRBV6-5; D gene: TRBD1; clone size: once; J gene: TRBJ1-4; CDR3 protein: CASSYRQGRGRKLFF; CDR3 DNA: TGTGCCAGCAGTTACCGACAGGGGCGGGGACGAAAACTGTTTTTT
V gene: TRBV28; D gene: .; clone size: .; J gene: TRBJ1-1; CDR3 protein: CASKPPGWRTEAFF; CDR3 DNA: TGTGCCAGCAAACCTCCGGGGTGGAGGACTGAAGCTTTCTTT
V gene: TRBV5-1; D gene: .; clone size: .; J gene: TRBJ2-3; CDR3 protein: CASSPGDGARDTQYF; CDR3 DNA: TGCGCCAGCAGCCCGGGGGACGGAGCGCGCGATACGCAGTATTTT
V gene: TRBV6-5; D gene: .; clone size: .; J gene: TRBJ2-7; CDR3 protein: CASSSPRSYEQYF; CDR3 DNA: TGTGCCAGCAGTTCCCCGAGATCCTACGAGCAGTACTTC
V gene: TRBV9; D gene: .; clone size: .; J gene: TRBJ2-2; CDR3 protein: CASSPSPSSGELFF; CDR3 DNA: TGTGCCAGCAGCCCCAGCCCTAGCTCCGGGGAGCTGTTTTTT
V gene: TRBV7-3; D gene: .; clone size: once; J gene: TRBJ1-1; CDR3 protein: CASSPRGATEAFF; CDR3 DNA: TGTGCCAGCAGCCCTAGGGGTGCCACTGAAGCTTTCTTT
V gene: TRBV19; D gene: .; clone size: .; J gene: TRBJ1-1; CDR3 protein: CASSFAAGGTEAFF; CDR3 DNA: TGTGCCAGTAGTTTCGCCGCGGGTGGCACTGAAGCTTTCTTT
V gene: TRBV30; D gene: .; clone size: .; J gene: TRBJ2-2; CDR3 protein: CAWSIPNTGELFF; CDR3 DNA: TGTGCCTGGAGTATACCGAACACCGGGGAGCTGTTTTTT
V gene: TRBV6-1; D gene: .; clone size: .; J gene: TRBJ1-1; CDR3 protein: CASLGGFDTEAFF; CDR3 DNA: TGTGCCAGCCTTGGAGGGTTTGACACTGAAGCTTTCTTT
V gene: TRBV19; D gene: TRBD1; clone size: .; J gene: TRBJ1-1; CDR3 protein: CASGQGRLNTEAFF; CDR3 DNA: TGTGCCAGTGGACAGGGAAGATTGAACACTGAAGCTTTCTTT
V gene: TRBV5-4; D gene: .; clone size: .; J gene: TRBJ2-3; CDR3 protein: CASSLEGRSTDTQYF; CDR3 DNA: TGTGCCAGCAGCTTAGAGGGCCGCTCGACAGATACGCAGTATTTT
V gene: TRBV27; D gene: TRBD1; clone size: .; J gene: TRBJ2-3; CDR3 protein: CASSSPGQPTDTQYF; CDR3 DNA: TGTGCCAGCAGTTCGCCGGGACAGCCGACAGATACGCAGTATTTT
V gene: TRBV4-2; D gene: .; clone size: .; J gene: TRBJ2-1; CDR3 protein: CASSSEQRRGLTGYEQFF; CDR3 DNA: TGTGCCAGCAGCTCAGAACAACGGAGGGGGCTAACAGGATATGAGCAGTTCTTC
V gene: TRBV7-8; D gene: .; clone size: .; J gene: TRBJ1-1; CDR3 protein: CASSLQGLGTEAFF; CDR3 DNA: TGTGCCAGCAGCCTCCAGGGGCTGGGGACTGAAGCTTTCTTT
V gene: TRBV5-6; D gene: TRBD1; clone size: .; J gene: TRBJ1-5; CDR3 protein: CASSLKTDRGLGNQPQHF; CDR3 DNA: TGTGCCAGCAGCTTAAAAACGGACAGGGGGCTTGGGAATCAGCCCCAGCATTTT
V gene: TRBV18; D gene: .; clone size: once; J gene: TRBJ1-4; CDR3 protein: CASSRAGTENEKLFF; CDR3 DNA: TGTGCCAGCTCCCGAGCCGGGACGGAGAATGAAAAACTGTTTTTT
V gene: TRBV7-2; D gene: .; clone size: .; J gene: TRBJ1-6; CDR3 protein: CASSLAATSSPLHF; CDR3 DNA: TGTGCCAGCAGCTTAGCCGCAACAAGTTCACCCCTCCACTTT
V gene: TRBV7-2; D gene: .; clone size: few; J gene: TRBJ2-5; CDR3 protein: CASSWEDPAGETQYF; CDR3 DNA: TGTGCCAGCAGCTGGGAGGACCCGGCGGGAGAGACCCAGTACTTC
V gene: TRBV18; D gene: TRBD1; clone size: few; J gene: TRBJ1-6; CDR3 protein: CASSPDRVDSPLHF; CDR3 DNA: TGTGCCAGCTCACCGGACAGGGTGGATTCACCCCTCCACTTT
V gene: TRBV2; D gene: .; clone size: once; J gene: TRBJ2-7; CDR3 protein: CASRAPLQGRYEQYF; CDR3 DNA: TGTGCCAGCAGGGCCCCCTTGCAGGGGAGGTACGAGCAGTACTTC
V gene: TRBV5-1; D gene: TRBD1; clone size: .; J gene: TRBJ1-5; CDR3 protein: CASSLGTGGIEQPQHF; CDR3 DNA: TGCGCCAGCAGCTTGGGGACAGGGGGTATCGAGCAGCCCCAGCATTTT
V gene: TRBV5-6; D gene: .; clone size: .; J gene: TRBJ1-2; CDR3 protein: CASSLYPKGLEGYTF; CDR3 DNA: TGTGCCAGCAGCTTGTACCCGAAGGGTCTAGAGGGCTACACCTTC
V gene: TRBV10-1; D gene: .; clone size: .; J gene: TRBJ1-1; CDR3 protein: CASSENRLATEAFF; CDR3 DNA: TGCGCCAGCAGTGAAAACAGGTTGGCCACTGAAGCTTTCTTT
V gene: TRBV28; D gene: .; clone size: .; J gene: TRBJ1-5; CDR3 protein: CASLGRSTVVRGQPQHF; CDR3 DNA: TGTGCCAGCCTAGGACGGAGCACGGTGGTACGGGGTCAGCCCCAGCATTTT